This is a list of T cell receptor beta chains from one sample in a study of T-cell reconstitution after alpha-beta-depleted transplantation in children. Each CDR3 protein gets one entry after TCRdb re-called the PCR reads with MiXCR. Of approximately 47,000 distinct CDR3 sequences in the sample, approximately 52% were seen once. Sequencing used peripheral blood, obtained before TCRalphabeta/CD19-depleted stem cell transplant. These receptors were collected from a boy younger than two with SCID, due to receive a stem cell transplant. Both conserved end residues are part of each CDR3. A D gene is named only where the DNA matches it firmly. Some rows have no size entry. The others give once, few or many, or a class for an expanded clone.

D gene: -
V gene: TRBV6-1
J gene: TRBJ2-1
clone size: -
CDR3 DNA: TGTGCCGCGACAGATTACAATGAGCAGTTCTTC
CDR3 protein: CAATDYNEQFF

D gene: -
V gene: TRBV7-6
J gene: TRBJ2-3
clone size: many
CDR3 DNA: TGTGCCAGCAGCTTAGTAGAACTCTCCACAGATACGCAGTATTTT
CDR3 protein: CASSLVELSTDTQYF

D gene: -
V gene: TRBV6-2/TRBV6-3
J gene: TRBJ2-7
clone size: -
CDR3 DNA: TGTGCCAGCAGTTACCAGGGGTCAAGAGGCTACGAGCAGTACTTC
CDR3 protein: CASSYQGSRGYEQYF

D gene: -
V gene: TRBV4-1
J gene: TRBJ1-3
clone size: -
CDR3 DNA: TGCGCCAGCAGCTTTGAAAACACCATATATTTT
CDR3 protein: CASSFENTIYF

D gene: -
V gene: TRBV10-2
J gene: TRBJ2-7
clone size: -
CDR3 DNA: TGCGCCAGCAGAGCGACTAGGGACTCCTACGAGCAGTACTTC
CDR3 protein: CASRATRDSYEQYF

D gene: -
V gene: TRBV5-5
J gene: TRBJ2-5
clone size: -
CDR3 DNA: TGTGCCAGCAGCTACCCGGCAGGTCGAGAGACCCAGTACTTC
CDR3 protein: CASSYPAGRETQYF

D gene: -
V gene: TRBV4-2
J gene: TRBJ1-3
clone size: -
CDR3 DNA: TGTGCCAGCAGCCAAGATTTGACGCGGGCGGGCCGCTCTGGAAACACCATATATTTT
CDR3 protein: CASSQDLTRAGRSGNTIYF

D gene: -
V gene: TRBV7-8
J gene: TRBJ1-2
clone size: -
CDR3 DNA: TGTGCCAGCAGCCAGGGAACGGAGAAGTATGGCTACACCTTC
CDR3 protein: CASSQGTEKYGYTF

D gene: -
V gene: TRBV27
J gene: TRBJ2-3
clone size: -
CDR3 DNA: TGTGCCAGCAGTAGGGCCTACACAGATACGCAGTATTTT
CDR3 protein: CASSRAYTDTQYF

D gene: -
V gene: TRBV12-3/TRBV12-4
J gene: TRBJ1-1
clone size: -
CDR3 DNA: TGTGCCAGCACCCAACGGAGGAACACTGAAGCTTTCTTT
CDR3 protein: CASTQRRNTEAFF

D gene: -
V gene: TRBV7-8
J gene: TRBJ2-7
clone size: -
CDR3 DNA: TGTGCCAGCAGCTTAGTTTGGGGAGACGAGCAGTACTTC
CDR3 protein: CASSLVWGDEQYF

D gene: TRBD2
V gene: TRBV20-1
J gene: TRBJ2-3
clone size: few
CDR3 DNA: TGCAGTGCTAGAGCGGGGGGGCCCACAGATACGCAGTATTTT
CDR3 protein: CSARAGGPTDTQYF

D gene: -
V gene: TRBV6-1
J gene: TRBJ2-1
clone size: -
CDR3 DNA: TGTGCCAGCACCTACAATGAGCAGTTCTTC
CDR3 protein: CASTYNEQFF

D gene: -
V gene: TRBV20-1
J gene: TRBJ2-5
clone size: -
CDR3 DNA: TGCAGTGCTAGCCGAAGGGGAGAGACCCAGTACTTC
CDR3 protein: CSASRRGETQYF

D gene: -
V gene: TRBV3-1
J gene: TRBJ2-3
clone size: -
CDR3 DNA: TGTGCCAGCAGTCCCCGGGACGCGGATACGCAGTATTTT
CDR3 protein: CASSPRDADTQYF

D gene: -
V gene: TRBV6-1
J gene: TRBJ2-7
clone size: -
CDR3 DNA: TGTGCCAGCAGAACACGTCGGGATACAGGGCAGACCTACGAGCAGTACTTC
CDR3 protein: CASRTRRDTGQTYEQYF

D gene: TRBD1
V gene: TRBV3-1
J gene: TRBJ1-1
clone size: -
CDR3 DNA: TGTGCCAGCAGCCCCCGACAGGGAGGGGGAAACACTGAAGCTTTCTTT
CDR3 protein: CASSPRQGGGNTEAFF

D gene: -
V gene: TRBV3-1
J gene: TRBJ1-2
clone size: -
CDR3 DNA: TGTGCCAGCAGCCCGACACCCGAAGGCAGCTATGGCTACACCTTC
CDR3 protein: CASSPTPEGSYGYTF

D gene: TRBD1
V gene: TRBV5-1
J gene: TRBJ2-2
clone size: -
CDR3 DNA: TGCGCCAGTCGACAGGGGCGCACGGGCACCGGGGAGCTGTTTTTT
CDR3 protein: CASRQGRTGTGELFF

D gene: TRBD2
V gene: TRBV4-2
J gene: TRBJ2-3
clone size: -
CDR3 DNA: TGTGCCAGCAGCCTACAGTCGGGGGGGAGAGATACGCAGTATTTT
CDR3 protein: CASSLQSGGRDTQYF

D gene: -
V gene: TRBV20-1
J gene: TRBJ1-5
clone size: -
CDR3 DNA: TGCAGTGCCTTCCGGGGGACCGCAAATCAGCCCCAGCATTTT
CDR3 protein: CSAFRGTANQPQHF

D gene: TRBD2
V gene: TRBV20-1
J gene: TRBJ2-7
clone size: -
CDR3 DNA: TGCAGTGCTAACCCAGCTAGCGGGGGGGCCTACGAGCAGTACTTC
CDR3 protein: CSANPASGGAYEQYF

D gene: -
V gene: TRBV7-2
J gene: TRBJ2-1
clone size: -
CDR3 DNA: TGTGCCAGCAGCTTAACCGTGGGGGATTACAATGAGCAGTTCTTC
CDR3 protein: CASSLTVGDYNEQFF

D gene: -
V gene: TRBV5-1
J gene: TRBJ1-1
clone size: once
CDR3 DNA: TGCGCCAGCAGCACCAACCCGCCCGGGACGGGTAACACTGAAGCTTTCTTT
CDR3 protein: CASSTNPPGTGNTEAFF

D gene: -
V gene: TRBV11-1
J gene: TRBJ2-5
clone size: -
CDR3 DNA: TGTGCCAGCAGCTTAGGGGGGGGCCGAGGAGAGACCCAGTACTTC
CDR3 protein: CASSLGGGRGETQYF

D gene: -
V gene: TRBV19
J gene: TRBJ2-7
clone size: few
CDR3 DNA: TGTGCCAGTAGTTTGGGGTTCCCCTACGAGCAGTACTTC
CDR3 protein: CASSLGFPYEQYF